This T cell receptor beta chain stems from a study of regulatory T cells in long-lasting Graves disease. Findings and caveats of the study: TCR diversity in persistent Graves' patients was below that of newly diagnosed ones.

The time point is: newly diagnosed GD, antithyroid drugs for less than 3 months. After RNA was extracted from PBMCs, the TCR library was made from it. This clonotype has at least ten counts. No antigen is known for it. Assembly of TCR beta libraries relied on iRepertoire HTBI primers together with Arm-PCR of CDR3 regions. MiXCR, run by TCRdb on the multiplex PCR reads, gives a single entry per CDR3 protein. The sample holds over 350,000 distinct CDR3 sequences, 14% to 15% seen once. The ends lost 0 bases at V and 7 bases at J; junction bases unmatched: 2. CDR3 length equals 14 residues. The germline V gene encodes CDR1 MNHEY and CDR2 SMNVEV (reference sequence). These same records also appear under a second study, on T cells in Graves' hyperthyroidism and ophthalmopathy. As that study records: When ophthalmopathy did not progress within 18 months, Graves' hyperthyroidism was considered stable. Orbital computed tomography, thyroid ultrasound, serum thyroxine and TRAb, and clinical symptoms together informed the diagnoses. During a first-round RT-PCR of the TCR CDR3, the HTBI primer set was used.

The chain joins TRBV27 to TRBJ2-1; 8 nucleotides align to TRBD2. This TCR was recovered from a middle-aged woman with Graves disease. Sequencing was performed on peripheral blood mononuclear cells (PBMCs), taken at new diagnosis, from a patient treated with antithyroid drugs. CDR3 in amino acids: CASSLSGRANEQFF. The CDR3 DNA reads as TGTGCCAGCAGTTTATCCGGGAGGGCGAATGAGCAGTTCTTC.